The present TCR beta chain was sequenced within a study of cytomegalovirus exposure and HLA in healthy donors. Both 60 Vbeta primers and 13 Jbeta primers went into the PCR. Sequencing used immunoSEQ multiplex PCR; TCRdb keeps in-frame clones, though not all of them. The sample includes around 85,000 clones, 80% seen only once; the top ten take about 32%. Trimming took 0 bases from V and 9 from J, leaving 8 bases between them. Germline-derived CDR1 and CDR2 are KGHSY and FQNENV. There are 12 residues in the CDR3. This chain uses TRBV16 with TRBJ1-1; D unclear. The source is a man aged 50 or older in good health and CMV-seropositive. The sequenced sample was PBMCs. The CDR3: CASSQSSEKAFF. CDR3 in DNA: TGTGCCAGCAGCCAATCTAGCGAGAAAGCTTTCTTT.